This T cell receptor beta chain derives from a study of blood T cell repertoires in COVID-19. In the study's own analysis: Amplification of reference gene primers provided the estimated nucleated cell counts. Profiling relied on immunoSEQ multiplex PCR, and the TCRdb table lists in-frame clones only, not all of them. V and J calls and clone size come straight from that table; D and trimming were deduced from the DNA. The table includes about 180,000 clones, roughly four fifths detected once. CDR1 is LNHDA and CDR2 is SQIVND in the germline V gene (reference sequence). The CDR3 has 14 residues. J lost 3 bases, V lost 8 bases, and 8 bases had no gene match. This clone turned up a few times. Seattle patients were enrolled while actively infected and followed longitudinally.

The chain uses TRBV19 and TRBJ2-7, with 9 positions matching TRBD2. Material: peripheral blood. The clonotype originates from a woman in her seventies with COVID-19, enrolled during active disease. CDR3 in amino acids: CASRRLAGNYEQYF. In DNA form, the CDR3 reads TGTGCCAGTCGGAGGCTAGCGGGGAACTACGAGCAGTACTTC.